The 4 T cell receptor beta chains reported below all come from one sample, sequenced in a study of T cells after yellow fever vaccination. TCRdb called the 5' RACE reads again in MiXCR, with one record for every CDR3 protein. The sample gives some 160,000 distinct CDR3 sequences, over 7% of which show up once; roughly a third is in the top ten. This material consisted of CD8+ T cells sorted from PBMCs, taken 45 days after the yellow fever booster vaccination. The origin of the receptors is a young man who received the YFV17D yellow fever vaccine.

The chain employs TRBV27 and TRBJ1-1; perhaps TRBD1 as D (5 bases). This CDR3 has 14 residues. Germline lookup yields CDR1 MNHEY and CDR2 SMNVEV (reference sequence). V was pared by 0 bases and J by 4 bases, with 9 bases between. CDR3 sequence: CASSLSAGPTEAFF. CDR3 DNA: TGTGCCAGCAGTTTATCGGCGGGGCCCACTGAAGCTTTCTTT.

V gene TRBV11-2 combines with J gene TRBJ1-2; TRBD1 is a possible D gene (5 bases). The CDR3 is made up of 13 amino acids. Germline values: CDR1 SGHAT, CDR2 FQNNGV. Between the trimmed V and J ends, which lost 5 bases and 8 bases, there was a span of 15 bases. The CDR3 protein is CASSPGGVEGYTF. The DNA of the CDR3 is TGTGCCAGCAGCCCCGGGGGGGTGGAAGGCTACACCTTC.

The chain joins TRBV6-2 or TRBV6-3 to TRBJ2-3; no definite D call. The CDR3 extends over 14 amino acids. Trimming took 2 bases from V and 4 from J, leaving 10 bases between them. CDR1 and CDR2 from the germline V gene are MNHEY and SVGEGT. CDR3: CASSYVGVADTQYF. The CDR3 DNA sequence: TGTGCCAGCAGTTACGTAGGTGTGGCAGATACGCAGTATTTT.

The rearrangement joins TRBV7-8 to TRBJ2-5; tentatively, D is TRBD2 (5 bases). V dropped 7 bases and J dropped 0 bases, with 9 bases sitting between them. Germline CDR1 and CDR2: SGHVS and FQNEAQ. There are 13 residues in the CDR3. The CDR3 nucleotides read TGTGCCAGCACCCACGGGGACCAAGAGACCCAGTACTTC. Translating it yields CASTHGDQETQYF.